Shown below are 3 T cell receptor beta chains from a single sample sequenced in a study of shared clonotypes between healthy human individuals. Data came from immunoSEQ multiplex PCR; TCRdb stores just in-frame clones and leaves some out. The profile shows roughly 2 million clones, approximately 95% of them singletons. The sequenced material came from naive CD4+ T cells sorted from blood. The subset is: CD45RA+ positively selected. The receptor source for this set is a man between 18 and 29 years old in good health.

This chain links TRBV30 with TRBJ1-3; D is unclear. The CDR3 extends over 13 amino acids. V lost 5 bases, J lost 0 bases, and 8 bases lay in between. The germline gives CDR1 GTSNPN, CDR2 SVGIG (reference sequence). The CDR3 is CAWDVLSGNTIYF. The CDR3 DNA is TGTGCCTGGGACGTCCTCTCTGGAAACACCATATATTTT.

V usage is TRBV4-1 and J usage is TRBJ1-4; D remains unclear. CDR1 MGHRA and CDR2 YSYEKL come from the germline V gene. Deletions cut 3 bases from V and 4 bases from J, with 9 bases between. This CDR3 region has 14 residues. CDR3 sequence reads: CASSQRVVNEKLFF. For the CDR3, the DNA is TGCGCCAGCAGCCAGAGGGTTGTTAATGAAAAACTGTTTTTT.

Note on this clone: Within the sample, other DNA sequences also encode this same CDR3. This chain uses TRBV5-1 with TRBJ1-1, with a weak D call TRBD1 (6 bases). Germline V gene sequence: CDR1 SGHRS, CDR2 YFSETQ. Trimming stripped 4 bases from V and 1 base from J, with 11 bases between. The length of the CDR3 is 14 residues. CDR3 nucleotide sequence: TGCGCCAGCAGCCTAGCGACAGGGAACACTGAAGCTTTCTTT. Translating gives CASSLATGNTEAFF.